These 15 T cell receptor beta chains share one sample of origin, sequenced in a study of long-term antiretroviral therapy in people with HIV. A v3.0 immunoSEQ assay was performed at survey level. Method: immunoSEQ multiplex PCR; TCRdb's copy keeps in-frame clones and lacks some. The sample carries 20,000 to 25,000 clones, about 80% recorded once. This specimen was unsorted PBMCs, taken 0.5 years after starting antiretroviral therapy. Receptor source: a young man with HIV.

This chain uses TRBV7-2 with TRBJ2-7, with D unclear. CDR1 is SGHTA, CDR2 FQGNSA, per germline. Trimming took 4 bases from V and 4 from J, leaving 11 bases between them. CDR3 length: 13 residues. Written as DNA, the CDR3 is TGTGCCAGCAGCTCCTCCCTTAGATACGAGCAGTACTTC. This encodes CASSSSLRYEQYF.

This clone appeared a few times. The chain has TRBV15 and TRBJ2-2, with D possibly TRBD2 on 5 matching bases. The CDR3 runs to 12 residues. In germline, CDR1 is LNHNV, CDR2 YYDKDF (reference sequence). Trimming removed 4 bases at V and 8 bases at J, with 8 bases between. DNA for the CDR3: TGTGCCACCAGCACCCGAGGGGGGGAGCTGTTTTTT. Translation gives CATSTRGGELFF.

This sequence joins TRBV7-3 and TRBJ1-1, with D unclear. The V and J ends lost 5 bases and 1 base respectively, with 8 bases between them. The CDR3 is made up of 13 amino acids. CDR1 SGHTA and CDR2 FQGTGA come from the germline V gene. CDR3 coding DNA: TGTGCCAGCAGCCGAGGGCAGAACACTGAAGCTTTCTTT. Protein sequence: CASSRGQNTEAFF.

The V gene is TRBV5-1, the J gene TRBJ1-1, with D hard to call. The CDR3 sequence is 12 residues long. Germline V gene lookup returns CDR1 SGHRS and CDR2 YFSETQ. With 0 bases removed from V and 4 bases from J, the gap between germline ends came to 4 bases. The CDR3 sequence: CASSLEFTEAFF. The DNA of the CDR3 is TGCGCCAGCAGCTTGGAATTCACTGAAGCTTTCTTT.

This chain's CDR3 is CASSSPREAYEAFF. Written as DNA, the CDR3 is TGTGCCAGCAGTTCGCCCAGGGAAGCATATGAAGCTTTCTTT. The chain joins TRBV28 to TRBJ1-1; D might be TRBD1 (5 bases). The CDR3 loop spans 14 amino acids. Trimming shortened V by 4 bases and J by 7 bases, and 16 bases separated the two germline ends. Germline loops: CDR1 MDHEN, CDR2 SYDVKM.

V gene TRBV11-2 combines with J gene TRBJ2-1, with D possibly matching TRBD2 (5 bases). Trimming took 5 bases from V and 9 from J, leaving 23 bases between them. The length of the CDR3 is 16 residues. Looked up from germline, CDR1 is SGHAT and CDR2 is FQNNGV. The CDR3 region is CASSPAYWTDSSEQFF. CDR3 nucleotides: TGTGCCAGCAGCCCTGCGTACTGGACGGACTCCAGTGAGCAGTTCTTC.

The chain joins TRBV19 to TRBJ1-2; weak D call: TRBD1 (6 bases). Germline V gene lookup returns CDR1 LNHDA and CDR2 SQIVND (reference sequence). CDR3 size: 14 residues. V lost 8 bases and J lost 5, with 18 bases in between. The CDR3 DNA reads TGTGCCAGTGGTGAACAGGGTGTTATTTATGGCTACACCTTC. It is translated as CASGEQGVIYGYTF.

This rearrangement joins TRBV6-5 to TRBJ2-1, with 7 bases lining up with TRBD1. CDR1 is MNHEY and CDR2 is SVGAGI in the germline V gene. The CDR3 totals 15 residues. Trimming took 5 bases from V and 6 from J; bases not matched to a gene: 10. This CDR3 is CASSPGQIIFNEQFF. The CDR3 region has the DNA TGTGCCAGCAGTCCGGGACAGATTATCTTCAATGAGCAGTTCTTC.

J is TRBJ2-5 and V is TRBV13; D is tentatively TRBD1 or TRBD2 (5 bases each). The end of the DNA is better explained by TRBJ2-7, so the J call may be wrong. The CDR3 has 12 residues. Germline loops: CDR1 PRHDT, CDR2 FYEKMQ (reference sequence). CDR3 sequence: CATGTGTYEQYF. The CDR3 DNA reads as TGTGCCACCGGGACGGGCACCTACGAGCAGTACTTC.

The CDR3 sequence is CASRVTSGGYNEQFF. The CDR3 DNA is TGTGCCAGCAGAGTGACTAGCGGGGGCTACAATGAGCAGTTCTTC. This chain connects TRBV2 to TRBJ2-1; 12 bases are shared with TRBD2. CDR3 size: 15 residues. V dropped 6 bases and J dropped 3; count of bases not matched to a gene: 3. Germline V lookup: CDR1 SNHLY, CDR2 FYNNEI. Filled out from reference TRBV2 and TRBJ2-1, the complete variable domain reads EPEVTQTPSHQVTQMGQEVILRCVPISNHLYFYWYRQILGQKVEFLVSFYNNEISEKSEIFDDQFSVERPDGSNFTLKIRSTKLEDSAMYFCASRVTSGGYNEQFFGPGTRLTVL.

The chain recombines TRBV30 with TRBJ1-6; 10 nucleotides align to TRBD1. In germline, CDR1 is GTSNPN, CDR2 SVGIG (reference sequence). V dropped 2 bases and J dropped 10; count of bases not matched to a gene: 5. This CDR3 is 14 amino acids long. The DNA for the CDR3 is TGTGCCTGGAGTAGGGACAGGGGCCCCTCACCCCTCCACTTT. Translated: CAWSRDRGPSPLHF.

J is TRBJ1-5 and V is TRBV6-6; D not certain. V was clipped by 0 bases and J by 5 bases, with 14 bases between them. The CDR3 spans 16 residues. Germline V CDR1 and CDR2: MNHNY, SVGAGI (reference sequence). The DNA of the CDR3 is TGTGCCAGCAGTTACTCGACCAGAGCGGCGGATCAGCCCCAGCATTTT. Encoded protein: CASSYSTRAADQPQHF.

The chain uses TRBV9 and TRBJ1-2; no clear D gene. Germline V lookup: CDR1 SGDLS, CDR2 YYNGEE. The CDR3 spans 13 residues. Trimming cost V 0 bases and J 8 bases, with 11 bases left between them. For the CDR3, the DNA is TGTGCCAGCAGCGTAGGCCCAGTCTCGGGCTACACCTTC. Its protein is CASSVGPVSGYTF.

This sequence joins TRBV5-5 and TRBJ2-7; perhaps TRBD1 as D (6 bases). Germline CDR1 SGHKS, CDR2 YYEKEE (reference sequence). Trimming stripped 0 bases from V and 3 bases from J, with 7 bases between. The CDR3 has 13 amino acids. DNA for the CDR3: TGTGCCAGCAGCTTGGAGGGGGTCTACGAGCAGTACTTC. It encodes CASSLEGVYEQYF.

This clone has a handful of counts. The chain carries TRBV27 and TRBJ2-7; D possibly corresponds to TRBD2 (5 bases). The CDR3 is made up of 17 amino acids. Per germline, CDR1 MNHEY and CDR2 SMNVEV (reference sequence). V lost 0 bases to trimming and J lost 1 base, with 16 bases between them. CDR3 sequence: CASSLSFGSSGSYEQYF. The DNA for the CDR3 is TGTGCCAGCAGTTTATCTTTCGGGTCTTCGGGGTCCTACGAGCAGTACTTC.